Presented here are 6 T cell receptor beta chains from one specimen sequenced in a study of cytomegalovirus exposure and HLA in healthy donors. Repertoires were generated with immunoSEQ multiplex PCR, while TCRdb's copy carries only in-frame clones and drops some. Among roughly 330,000 clones, about 85% were seen once, and the ten largest hold roughly 1.2%. Sequenced sample: PBMCs. The receptors were gathered from a woman aged 25 to 39 in good health and CMV-seropositive.

The V and J genes are TRBV7-3 and TRBJ2-7; weak D call: TRBD2 (5 bases). The V gene lost 0 bases and the J gene lost 7 bases, with 10 bases spanning the gap. The CDR3 extends over 13 amino acids. CDR1 is SGHTA and CDR2 is FQGTGA in the germline V gene. The CDR3 DNA is TGTGCCAGCAGCTTAACGGCTTCGGGGGAGCAGTACTTC. It encodes CASSLTASGEQYF.

The gene calls are TRBV7-9 and TRBJ1-4; 7 bases are shared with TRBD1. CDR3 length equals 16 residues. Unmatched junction bases numbered 14, after V lost 5 bases and J lost 8 bases. Looked up from germline, CDR1 is SEHNR and CDR2 is FQNEAQ (reference sequence). DNA for the CDR3: TGTGCCAGCAGCCCTGATAGAACAGGGGTAGGGGAAAAACTGTTTTTT. Protein sequence: CASSPDRTGVGEKLFF. Filled out from reference TRBV7-9 and TRBJ1-4, the complete variable domain reads DTGVSQNPRHKITKRGQNVTFRCDPISEHNRLYWYRQTLGQGPEFLTYFQNEAQLEKSRLLSDRFSAERPKGSFSTLEIQRTEQGDSAMYLCASSPDRTGVGEKLFFGSGTQLSVL.

Here the CDR3 reads CASSLRAGAPDTQYF. The CDR3 DNA reads as TGTGCCAGCAGCTTAAGGGCGGGGGCTCCCGATACGCAGTATTTT. This rearrangement joins TRBV7-3 to TRBJ2-3, with a weak D call TRBD2 (7 bases). Per germline, CDR1 SGHTA and CDR2 FQGTGA. CDR3 length equals 15 residues. The ends were cut back, 1 base at V and 6 bases at J, with 14 bases in the middle. Filled out from reference TRBV7-3 and TRBJ2-3, the complete variable domain reads GAGVSQTPSNKVTEKGKYVELRCDPISGHTALYWYRQSLGQGPEFLIYFQGTGAADDSGLPNDRFFAVRPEGSVSTLKIQRTERGDSAVYLCASSLRAGAPDTQYFGPGTRLTVL.

This clone was counted a single time. The chain links TRBV5-1 to TRBJ1-5, with D unclear. V was pared by 2 bases and J by 0 bases, with 9 bases between. CDR1 SGHRS and CDR2 YFSETQ come from the germline V gene. CDR3 length: 15 residues. CDR3 in DNA: TGCGCCAGCAGCTTCGGACTCTATAGCAATCAGCCCCAGCATTTT. Amino acids: CASSFGLYSNQPQHF. The variable domain in full, completed from reference TRBV5-1 and TRBJ1-5, reads KAGVTQTPRYLIKTRGQQVTLSCSPISGHRSVSWYQQTPGQGLQFLFEYFSETQRNKGNFPGRFSGRQFSNSRSEMNVSTLELGDSALYLCASSFGLYSNQPQHFGDGTRLSIL.

The chain is built from TRBV2 and TRBJ2-1; no clear D. Trimming removed 4 bases from V and 6 bases from J, with 7 bases in between. The CDR3 spans 12 residues. The germline gives CDR1 SNHLY, CDR2 FYNNEI. The CDR3 nucleotides read TGTGCCAGCAGTGGGCAGTCCAATGAGCAGTTCTTC. As protein: CASSGQSNEQFF.

The genes are TRBV25-1 and TRBJ1-6; D gene uncertain. The germline CDR1 and CDR2 sequences are MGHDK and SYGVNS. CDR3 size: 12 residues. With 1 base removed from V and 9 bases from J, the gap between germline ends came to 4 bases. The CDR3 DNA reads as TGTGCCAGCAGTGAATCTCCTTCACCCCTCCACTTT. Translation: CASSESPSPLHF. The entire variable domain, with the rest obtained from reference TRBV25-1 and TRBJ1-6, is as follows: EADIYQTPRYLVIGTGKKITLECSQTMGHDKMYWYQQDPGMELHLIHYSYGVNSTEKGDLSSESTVSRIRTEHFPLTLESARPSHTSQYLCASSESPSPLHFGNGTRLTVT.